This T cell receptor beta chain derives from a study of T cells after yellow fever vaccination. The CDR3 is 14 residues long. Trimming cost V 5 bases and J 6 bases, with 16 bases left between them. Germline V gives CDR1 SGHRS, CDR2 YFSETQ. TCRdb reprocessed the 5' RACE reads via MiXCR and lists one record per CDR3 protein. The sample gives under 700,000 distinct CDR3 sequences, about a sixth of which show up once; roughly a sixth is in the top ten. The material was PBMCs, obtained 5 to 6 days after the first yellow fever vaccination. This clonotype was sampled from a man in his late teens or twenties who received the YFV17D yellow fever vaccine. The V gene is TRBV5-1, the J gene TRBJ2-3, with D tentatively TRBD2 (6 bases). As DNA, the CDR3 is TGCGCCAGCAGGTGGAGGGAGTATAGCGATACGCAGTATTTT. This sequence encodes CASRWREYSDTQYF.